The 23 T cell receptor beta chains reported below all come from one sample, sequenced in a study of T cell repertoires and HLA-DP antigens. HeLa cells expressing allogeneic DPB1 restimulated the approximately 15-day-expanded CD4+ cells for less than 25 h. Cells were stimulated with HeLa cells transduced with HLA-DPA1/DPB1, HLA-DM, invariant chain and CD80. Profiled with immunoSEQ multiplex PCR; TCRdb holds only in-frame clones, not every one. The sample has about 3,700 clones; over 60% are singletons. The sequenced material came from CD137- CD4+ T cells from cultured PBMCs. The source is a woman aged 18-30 years in good health and CMV-seronegative.

The rearrangement links TRBV9 to TRBJ1-2; D remains ambiguous. The CDR3 has 14 residues. V was trimmed by 3 bases and J by 4 bases, leaving 13 bases between them. Germline CDR1 is SGDLS and CDR2 is YYNGEE. The DNA of the CDR3 is TGTGCCAGCAGCGCAAGGACGTTTTCCTATGGCTACACCTTC. Translation gives CASSARTFSYGYTF.

V gene TRBV6-9 combines with J gene TRBJ1-5; D is perhaps TRBD1 (5 bases). V lost 3 bases to trimming and J lost 2 bases, with 14 bases between them. The CDR3 totals 16 residues. CDR1 is MNHGY, CDR2 SVAAGI, per germline. CDR3 region: CASSYSWTGGNQPQHF. CDR3 coding DNA: TGTGCCAGCAGTTACTCTTGGACGGGGGGCAATCAGCCCCAGCATTTT.

V is TRBV4-2 and J is TRBJ1-1; tentative D call: TRBD1 (5 bases). Trimming left V 2 bases short and J 3 bases short, with 13 bases between. The CDR3 is 15 residues long. In germline, CDR1 is LGHNA, CDR2 YNFKEQ. The CDR3 reads CASSQQRGGYTEAFF. Written as DNA, the CDR3 is TGTGCCAGCAGCCAACAACGTGGGGGTTACACTGAAGCTTTCTTT.

V and J are TRBV5-4 and TRBJ1-1; D gene ambiguous. From germline, CDR1 is SGHNT and CDR2 YYREEE (reference sequence). V was shortened by 4 bases and J by 4 bases, with 14 bases between the two germline ends. The CDR3 length is 14 residues. This CDR3 reads CASSQSGPSTEAFF. CDR3 coding DNA: TGTGCCAGCAGCCAATCGGGCCCGAGCACTGAAGCTTTCTTT.

The sample holds a few counts of this clone. This chain connects TRBV7-9 to TRBJ2-7; a weak D match, TRBD1 (5 bases). V shed 5 bases and J shed 6 bases, with 11 bases lying between them. The CDR3 spans 12 residues. CDR1 is SEHNR, CDR2 FQNEAQ, per germline (reference sequence). CDR3 nucleotides: TGTGCCAGCAGCCCTCGAACAGGCGAGCAGTACTTC. Translation gives CASSPRTGEQYF.

The chain joins TRBV25-1 to TRBJ2-4; D possibly corresponds to TRBD1 (6 bases). CDR1 is MGHDK and CDR2 is SYGVNS in the germline V gene. This CDR3 contains 13 residues. Trimming shortened V by 1 base and J by 11 bases, and 12 bases separated the two germline ends. In DNA, the CDR3 is TGTGCCAGCAGTGAATCTATCAGGGGCGTTCAGTACTTC. Residues: CASSESIRGVQYF.

CDR3: CASRPGQKFYNEQFF. CDR3 DNA: TGTGCCAGCAGACCGGGACAGAAATTCTACAATGAGCAGTTCTTC. The chain uses TRBV6-6 and TRBJ2-1, with TRBD1 matching over 7 bases. V shed 6 bases, J shed 3 bases, and the junction held 8 bases outside the gene matches. The CDR3 length is 15 residues. The V gene's germline CDR1 is MNHNY and CDR2 SVGAGI (reference sequence).

CDR3 DNA sequence: TGTGCCAGCAGCGTAGGTGGGACTAGCGGGACGGATACGCAGTATTTT. Encoded protein: CASSVGGTSGTDTQYF. The gene calls are TRBV9 and TRBJ2-3; TRBD2 aligns across 13 bases. This CDR3 contains 16 residues. V dropped 0 bases and J dropped 6; count of bases not matched to a gene: 4. In germline, CDR1 is SGDLS, CDR2 YYNGEE.

This chain joins TRBV7-9 and TRBJ1-5; a possible D gene is TRBD1 (6 bases). Per the germline V gene, CDR1 is SEHNR and CDR2 is FQNEAQ (reference sequence). V lost 1 base, J lost 3 bases, and 13 bases lay in between. The CDR3 has 16 amino acids. CDR3 sequence: CASSLVYGGANQPQHF. CDR3 nucleotide sequence: TGTGCCAGCAGCTTAGTTTACGGGGGGGCCAATCAGCCCCAGCATTTT.

This clone was detected once. The J gene is TRBJ1-4, the V gene TRBV7-2; TRBD1 is a possible D gene (6 bases). V was clipped by 5 bases and J by 4 bases, with 23 bases between them. Germline CDR1 and CDR2: SGHTA and FQGNSA. This CDR3 region has 18 residues. This CDR3 is CASSLAVRGGALNEKLFF. DNA of the CDR3: TGTGCCAGCAGCCTCGCCGTCCGAGGGGGGGCCCTTAATGAAAAACTGTTTTTT.

The chain uses TRBV13 and TRBJ2-7; maybe TRBD2 (5 bases). The CDR3 consists of 11 residues. Germline V gene lookup returns CDR1 PRHDT and CDR2 FYEKMQ (reference sequence). V lost 6 bases and J lost 6, with 9 bases in between. CDR3 loop: CASSFEGEQYF. CDR3 DNA sequence: TGTGCCAGCAGTTTCGAGGGCGAGCAGTACTTC.

Only a few counts were recorded for this clone. The rearrangement joins TRBV4-1 to TRBJ2-4, with 10 bases fitting TRBD1. The CDR3 spans 18 residues. V was clipped by 1 base and J by 0 bases; unmatched bases: 6. Per the germline V gene, CDR1 is MGHRA and CDR2 is YSYEKL. CDR3 sequence: CASSQGGQGSLAKNIQYF. The CDR3 nucleotides are TGCGCCAGCAGCCAAGGGGGACAGGGGAGTTTAGCCAAAAACATTCAGTACTTC.

The gene calls are TRBV6-5 and TRBJ1-2, with D maybe TRBD1 (5 bases). CDR3 length equals 14 residues. Germline-derived CDR1 and CDR2 are MNHEY and SVGAGI. With 2 bases removed from V and 7 bases from J, the gap between germline ends came to 14 bases. In DNA form, the CDR3 reads TGTGCCAGCAGTTACCTCGAGGGGAGGCCTGGCTACACCTTC. Translated, it gives CASSYLEGRPGYTF.

A few counts support this clone. The J gene is TRBJ1-4, the V gene TRBV18, with D possibly TRBD1 on 6 matching bases. Germline CDR1 and CDR2: KGHSH and LQKENI. Trimming stripped 2 bases from V and 8 bases from J, with 18 bases between. This CDR3 region has 16 residues. As DNA, the CDR3 is TGTGCCAGCTCACCATACACGCGACAGGTGAAGGAAAAACTGTTTTTT. It yields the protein CASSPYTRQVKEKLFF.

The V call is TRBV7-9, the J call TRBJ2-1, with 8 bases lining up with TRBD1. V trimming: 1 base; J trimming: 10 bases; junction bases outside the gene matches: 6. The germline CDR1 and CDR2 sequences are SEHNR and FQNEAQ (reference sequence). The CDR3 spans 14 residues. The CDR3 sequence is CASSLDAGGAEQFF. The CDR3 nucleotides read TGTGCCAGCAGCTTAGACGCAGGGGGCGCAGAGCAGTTCTTC.

The chain carries TRBV6-5 and TRBJ2-3, with TRBD2 identical over 12 bases. Germline CDR1 reads MNHEY; CDR2 reads SVGAGI. V shed 2 bases and J 4 bases; nucleotides not matched to a gene: 1. The CDR3 totals 15 residues. CDR3 in DNA: TGTGCCAGCAGTTACGGACTAGCGGGATCAGATACGCAGTATTTT. Its translation: CASSYGLAGSDTQYF.

The J gene is TRBJ2-5, the V gene TRBV29-1; D might be TRBD1 (6 bases). This CDR3 contains 14 residues. Trimming cost V 1 base and J 8 bases, with 17 bases left between them. From germline, CDR1 is SQVTM and CDR2 ANQGSEA. DNA for the CDR3: TGCAGCGTTGAAGCCGAGGAAGGGGGACCAACCCAGTACTTC. It yields the protein CSVEAEEGGPTQYF.

The rearrangement uses TRBV18 and TRBJ1-4; TRBD1 matches at 7 bases. CDR1 and CDR2 (germline): KGHSH, LQKENI. The CDR3 has 15 residues. V was pared by 4 bases and J by 2 bases, with 4 bases of the junction left unmatched. The CDR3 nucleotides read TGTGCCAGCTCACTACAGGGGATTACTAATGAAAAACTGTTTTTT. It is translated as CASSLQGITNEKLFF.

V gene TRBV7-3 combines with J gene TRBJ2-2; D ambiguous. Per the germline V gene, CDR1 is SGHTA and CDR2 is FQGTGA. The CDR3 loop spans 13 amino acids. The germline V and J ends were trimmed by 5 bases and 4 bases, with 8 bases remaining between them. CDR3 amino acids: CASSLDPTGELFF. The CDR3 bases are TGTGCCAGCAGCCTCGATCCCACCGGGGAGCTGTTTTTT.

In this sample, this clone is large. The chain carries TRBV18 and TRBJ1-3, with 9 bases identical to TRBD1. This CDR3 is 17 amino acids long. Germline trimming cut 5 bases from V and 0 bases from J; bases unmatched to any gene: 8. CDR1 KGHSH and CDR2 LQKENI come from the germline V gene. CDR3 bases: TGTGCCAGCTCATTTCTCTCGGGACAGGGCTCTGGAAACACCATATATTTT. Translation gives CASSFLSGQGSGNTIYF.

V gene TRBV18 combines with J gene TRBJ2-2, with 11 bases matching TRBD2. CDR1 is KGHSH and CDR2 is LQKENI in the germline V gene. This CDR3 spans 18 amino acids. After removal of 2 bases from V and 1 base from J, the junction contained 6 bases not matched to a gene. CDR3 DNA sequence: TGTGCCAGCTCACCATCTGGACTAGCGGGCGGGAACACCGGGGAGCTGTTTTTT. It is translated as CASSPSGLAGGNTGELFF.

This clone has a handful of counts. The CDR3: CASSLRPGNSNQPQHF. The CDR3 DNA sequence: TGTGCCAGCAGTTTACGGCCAGGGAATAGCAATCAGCCCCAGCATTTT. The chain is built from TRBV27 and TRBJ1-5; weak D call: TRBD1 (5 bases). In germline, CDR1 is MNHEY, CDR2 SMNVEV (reference sequence). The ends were cut back, 2 bases at V and 0 bases at J, with 11 bases in the middle. The CDR3 consists of 16 residues.

The CDR3 here is CAWSGRDSYNEQFF. The CDR3 bases are TGTGCCTGGAGCGGTCGAGACTCCTACAATGAGCAGTTCTTC. The genes are TRBV30 and TRBJ2-1; D unclear. The V end was cut by 3 bases, the J end by 0 bases, with 9 bases between. This CDR3 contains 14 residues. Germline V gives CDR1 GTSNPN, CDR2 SVGIG (reference sequence).